This T cell receptor beta chain was recorded in a study of T cell changes during pregnancy in multiple sclerosis. J gave up 1 base and V 3 bases, and 5 bases lay outside the gene matches. The CDR3 runs 15 residues. Germline-derived CDR1 and CDR2 are SGHNT and YYREEE (reference sequence). Libraries were prepared by immunoSEQ multiplex PCR; TCRdb keeps only in-frame clonotypes and omits some of them. Among about 40,000 clones listed, roughly 90% were seen once. This TCR was recovered from a female donor with multiple sclerosis, enrolled in a pregnancy study. Specimen: CD4+ T cells from peripheral blood mononuclear cells, collected in the second trimester of pregnancy. The V call is TRBV5-4, the J call TRBJ1-1, with 8 nucleotides matching TRBD1. CDR3 nucleotide sequence: TGTGCCAGCAGCTCGAACAGGGGGGCGAACACTGAAGCTTTCTTT. This gives the protein CASSSNRGANTEAFF.